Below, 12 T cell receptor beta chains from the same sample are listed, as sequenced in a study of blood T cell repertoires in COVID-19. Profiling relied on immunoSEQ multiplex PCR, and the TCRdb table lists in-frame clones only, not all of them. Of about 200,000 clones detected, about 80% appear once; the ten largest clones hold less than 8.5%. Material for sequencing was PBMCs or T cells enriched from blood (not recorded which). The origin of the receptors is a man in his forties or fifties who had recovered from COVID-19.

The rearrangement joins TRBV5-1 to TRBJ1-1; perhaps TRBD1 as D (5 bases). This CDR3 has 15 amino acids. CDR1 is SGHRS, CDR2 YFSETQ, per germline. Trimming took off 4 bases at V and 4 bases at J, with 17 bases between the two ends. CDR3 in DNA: TGCGCCAGCAGCGGGGCGGTGGGGTCTGTCACTGAAGCTTTCTTT. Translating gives CASSGAVGSVTEAFF.

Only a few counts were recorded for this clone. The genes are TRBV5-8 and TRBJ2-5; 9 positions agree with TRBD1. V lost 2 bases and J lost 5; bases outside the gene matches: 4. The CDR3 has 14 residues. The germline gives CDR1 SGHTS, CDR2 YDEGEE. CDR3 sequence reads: CASSLTGGAETQYF. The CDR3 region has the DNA TGTGCCAGCAGCTTAACAGGGGGCGCGGAGACCCAGTACTTC.

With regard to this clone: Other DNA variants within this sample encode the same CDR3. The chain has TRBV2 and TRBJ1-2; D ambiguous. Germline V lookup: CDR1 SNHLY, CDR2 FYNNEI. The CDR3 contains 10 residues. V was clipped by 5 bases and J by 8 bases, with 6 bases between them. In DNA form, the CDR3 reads TGTGCCAGCAGTCCAGTCGGCTACACCTTC. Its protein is CASSPVGYTF.

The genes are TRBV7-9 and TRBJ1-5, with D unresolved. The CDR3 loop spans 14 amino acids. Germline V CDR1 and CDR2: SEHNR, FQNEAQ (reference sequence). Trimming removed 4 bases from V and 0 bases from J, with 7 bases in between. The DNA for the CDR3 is TGTGCCAGCAGCTCCGGCGGTAGCAATCAGCCCCAGCATTTT. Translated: CASSSGGSNQPQHF.

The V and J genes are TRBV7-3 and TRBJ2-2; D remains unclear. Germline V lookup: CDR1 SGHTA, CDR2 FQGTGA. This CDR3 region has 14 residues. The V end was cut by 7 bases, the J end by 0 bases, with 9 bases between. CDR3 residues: CASKSGPNTGELFF. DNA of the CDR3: TGTGCCAGCAAGTCTGGGCCGAACACCGGGGAGCTGTTTTTT.

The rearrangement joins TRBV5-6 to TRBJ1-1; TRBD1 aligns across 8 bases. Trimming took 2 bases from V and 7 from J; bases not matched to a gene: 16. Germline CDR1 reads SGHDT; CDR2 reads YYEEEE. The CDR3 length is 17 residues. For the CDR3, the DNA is TGTGCCAGCAGCTTCCAGACAGGGGCTAATCTTTTAGGTGAAGCTTTCTTT. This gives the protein CASSFQTGANLLGEAFF.

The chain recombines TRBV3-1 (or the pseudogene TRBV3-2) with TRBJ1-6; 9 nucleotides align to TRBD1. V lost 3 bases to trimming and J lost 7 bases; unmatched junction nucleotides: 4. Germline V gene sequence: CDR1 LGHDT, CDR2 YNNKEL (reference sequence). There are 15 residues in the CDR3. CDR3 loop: CASSQVTGGNSPLHF. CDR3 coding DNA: TGTGCCAGCAGCCAGGTCACAGGGGGCAATTCACCCCTCCACTTT.

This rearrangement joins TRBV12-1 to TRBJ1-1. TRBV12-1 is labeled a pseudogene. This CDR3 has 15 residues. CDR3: CASSSLAVMNTEAFF. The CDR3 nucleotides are TGTGCCAGCAGCAGCCTAGCGGTCATGAACACTGAAGCTTTCTTT.

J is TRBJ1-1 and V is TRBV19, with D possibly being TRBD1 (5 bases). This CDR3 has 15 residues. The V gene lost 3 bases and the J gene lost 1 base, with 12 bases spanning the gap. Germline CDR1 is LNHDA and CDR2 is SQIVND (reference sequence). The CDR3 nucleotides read TGTGCCAGTAGTATCCCCGGCAGGGAGAACACTGAAGCTTTCTTT. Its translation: CASSIPGRENTEAFF. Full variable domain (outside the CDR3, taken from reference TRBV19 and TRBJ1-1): DGGITQSPKYLFRKEGQNVTLSCEQNLNHDAMYWYRQDPGQGLRLIYYSQIVNDFQKGDIAEGYSVSREKKESFPLTVTSAQKNPTAFYLCASSIPGRENTEAFFGQGTRLTVV.

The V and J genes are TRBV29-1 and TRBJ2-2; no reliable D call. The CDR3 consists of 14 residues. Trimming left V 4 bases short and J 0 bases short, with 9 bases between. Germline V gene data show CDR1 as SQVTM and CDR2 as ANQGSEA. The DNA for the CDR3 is TGCAGCGTTGTAGCCCGGACGAACACCGGGGAGCTGTTTTTT. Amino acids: CSVVARTNTGELFF.

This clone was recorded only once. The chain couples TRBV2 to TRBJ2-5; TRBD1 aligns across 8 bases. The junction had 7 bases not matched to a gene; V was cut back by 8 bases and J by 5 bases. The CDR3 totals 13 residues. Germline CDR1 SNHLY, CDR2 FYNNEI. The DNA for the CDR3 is TGTGCCAGCGGCTTTAACAGGGGGGAGACCCAGTACTTC. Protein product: CASGFNRGETQYF.

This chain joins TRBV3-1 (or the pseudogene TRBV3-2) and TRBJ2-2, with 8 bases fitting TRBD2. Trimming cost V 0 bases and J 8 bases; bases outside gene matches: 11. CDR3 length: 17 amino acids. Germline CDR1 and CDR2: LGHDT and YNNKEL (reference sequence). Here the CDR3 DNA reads TGTGCCAGCAGCCAAGATGAAAATAGCGGGGTTCCGGGGGAGCTGTTTTTT. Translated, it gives CASSQDENSGVPGELFF.